Below are 28 T cell receptor beta chains sequenced from a single sample in a study of T cell responses to AZD1222 COVID-19 vaccine. Profiling relied on immunoSEQ multiplex PCR, and the TCRdb table lists in-frame clones only, not all of them. The profile shows roughly 100,000 clones, about four fifths of them singletons. Here the sequenced sample was peripheral blood, taken 28 days after the second AZD1222 dose. These receptors were obtained from an adult who received the AZD1222 COVID-19 vaccine.

This clone was counted between two and nine times. This sequence joins TRBV15 and TRBJ2-5, with D possibly matching TRBD1 (5 bases). Per the germline V gene, CDR1 is LNHNV and CDR2 is YYDKDF (reference sequence). V gave up 2 bases and J gave up 2 bases, with 6 bases separating them. The CDR3 sequence is 13 residues long. CDR3 in DNA: TGTGCCACCAGCAGAACAGGACAAGAGACCCAGTACTTC. Translating it yields CATSRTGQETQYF.

This clone was counted between two and nine times. The chain uses TRBV2 and TRBJ2-5; D is unclear. Germline CDR1 is SNHLY and CDR2 is FYNNEI. CDR3 length: 12 amino acids. Trimming took 4 bases from V and 4 from J, leaving 7 bases between them. For the CDR3, the DNA is TGTGCCAGCAGTGGGTCTCGAGAGACCCAGTACTTC. Its protein is CASSGSRETQYF.

This rearrangement joins TRBV19 to TRBJ2-3; possibly TRBD2 for D (5 bases). Trimming removed 5 bases from V and 1 base from J, with 19 bases in between. Germline V gene data show CDR1 as LNHDA and CDR2 as SQIVND (reference sequence). The CDR3 runs to 17 residues. The CDR3 loop is CASSVKSGGSRTDTQYF. The CDR3 DNA reads as TGTGCCAGTAGTGTGAAAAGTGGCGGGTCCCGCACAGATACGCAGTATTTT.

The chain uses TRBV18 and TRBJ2-7; TRBD2 is a possible D gene (5 bases). This CDR3 comprises 16 residues. The germline V and J ends were trimmed by 0 bases and 6 bases, with 18 bases remaining between them. Per germline, CDR1 KGHSH and CDR2 LQKENI. In DNA, the CDR3 is TGTGCCAGCTCACCACCCACAGCAGGAAAGGACTGCGAGCAGTACTTC. Its translation: CASSPPTAGKDCEQYF.

This chain links TRBV29-1 with TRBJ1-2; D call uncertain. This CDR3 has 11 residues. V was trimmed by 4 bases and J by 4 bases, leaving 7 bases between them. Germline V CDR1 and CDR2: SQVTM, ANQGSEA. DNA of the CDR3: TGCAGCGTTGCCACGCTCTATGGCTACACCTTC. Translation gives CSVATLYGYTF.

The J gene is TRBJ2-3, the V gene TRBV7-9; 11 nucleotides align to TRBD2. Trimming took 6 bases from V and 4 from J; bases not matched to a gene: 3. The CDR3 is made up of 14 amino acids. The germline V gene has CDR1 SEHNR and CDR2 FQNEAQ (reference sequence). In DNA, the CDR3 is TGTGCCAGCAGTATAGCGGGAGGGCCAGATACGCAGTATTTT. As protein: CASSIAGGPDTQYF.

V usage is TRBV5-6 and J usage is TRBJ1-2; 7 nucleotides line up with TRBD1. The germline V gene has CDR1 SGHDT and CDR2 YYEEEE. Trimming at V came to 4 bases and at J to 4 bases, leaving 7 bases not matched to a gene. There are 14 residues in the CDR3. CDR3 nucleotides: TGTGCCAGCAGCACCGGGACAGCCATCTATGGCTACACCTTC. This sequence encodes CASSTGTAIYGYTF.

The chain has TRBV10-3 and TRBJ2-3, with 8 bases aligning to TRBD2. The CDR3 spans 13 residues. The J segment lost 3 bases and the V segment lost 8 bases, leaving 4 bases of the junction unmatched. Germline lookup yields CDR1 ENHRY and CDR2 SYGVKD. CDR3 amino acids: CAIQAGVTDTQYF. CDR3 sequence (DNA): TGTGCCATCCAAGCGGGGGTGACAGATACGCAGTATTTT.

The V gene is TRBV7-9, the J gene TRBJ2-7, with 7 bases that match TRBD2. V lost 2 bases and J lost 4; bases outside the gene matches: 8. Germline lookup yields CDR1 SEHNR and CDR2 FQNEAQ (reference sequence). This CDR3 is built from 15 residues. The CDR3 loop reads CASSLWASGGYEQYF. The CDR3 DNA reads as TGTGCCAGCAGCTTATGGGCTAGCGGAGGGTACGAGCAGTACTTC. Variable domain in full (rest from reference TRBV7-9 and TRBJ2-7): DTGVSQNPRHKITKRGQNVTFRCDPISEHNRLYWYRQTLGQGPEFLTYFQNEAQLEKSRLLSDRFSAERPKGSFSTLEIQRTEQGDSAMYLCASSLWASGGYEQYFGPGTRLTVT.

The chain is built from TRBV19 and TRBJ1-1; 9 bases are a match to TRBD1. In germline, CDR1 is LNHDA, CDR2 SQIVND (reference sequence). Trimming cost V 5 bases and J 3 bases; bases outside gene matches: 4. The CDR3 totals 14 residues. As DNA, the CDR3 is TGTGCCAGTAGTCTCCGGGACAGGGACACTGAAGCTTTCTTT. Translated, it gives CASSLRDRDTEAFF.

This rearrangement joins TRBV7-9 to TRBJ2-7; no reliable D call. The CDR3 extends over 13 amino acids. Germline-derived CDR1 and CDR2 are SEHNR and FQNEAQ (reference sequence). Trimming shortened V by 11 bases and J by 1 base, and 15 bases separated the two germline ends. This chain's CDR3 is CAGNTSPSYEQYF. The CDR3 nucleotides read TGTGCCGGCAACACTTCTCCTTCCTACGAGCAGTACTTC.

V and J are TRBV5-1 and TRBJ1-5; D ambiguous. V was pared by 0 bases and J by 4 bases, with 8 bases between. Germline CDR1 reads SGHRS; CDR2 reads YFSETQ. The CDR3 runs to 14 residues. The CDR3 here is CASSLGTVNQPQHF. In nucleotides, the CDR3 is TGCGCCAGCAGCTTGGGGACGGTTAATCAGCCCCAGCATTTT.

This clone was counted a few times. The rearrangement uses TRBV5-8 and TRBJ2-1; TRBD2 aligns across 10 bases. The CDR3 is made up of 18 amino acids. CDR1 is SGHTS, CDR2 YDEGEE, per germline. Trimming at V came to 0 bases and at J to 10 bases, leaving 16 bases not matched to a gene. The CDR3 DNA is TGTGCCAGCAGCTTGGTAGTCGATCCAGCGGGGGGGACGAGCGAGCAGTTCTTC. Its protein is CASSLVVDPAGGTSEQFF. Combining the CDR3 with reference TRBV5-8 and TRBJ2-1 gives the whole variable domain EAGVTQSPTHLIKTRGQQATLRCSPISGHTSVYWYQQALGLGLQFLLWYDEGEERNRGNFPPRFSGRQFPNYSSELNVNALELEDSALYLCASSLVVDPAGGTSEQFFGPGTRLTVL.

This chain links TRBV9 with TRBJ2-1, with D perhaps matching TRBD1 (6 bases). V shed 4 bases and J shed 2 bases, with 16 bases lying between them. The CDR3 runs to 16 residues. Germline V lookup: CDR1 SGDLS, CDR2 YYNGEE. In nucleotides, the CDR3 is TGTGCCAGCAGCAGAGGACGGACAGATCCCTACAATGAGCAGTTCTTC. Protein sequence: CASSRGRTDPYNEQFF.

The DNA of the CDR3 is TGTGCCAGCAGTTACTCCAACAGGGGTAACTATGGCTACACCTTC. It translates to CASSYSNRGNYGYTF. This chain uses TRBV6-5 with TRBJ1-2; 7 bases match TRBD1. J was trimmed by 1 base and V by 0 bases; bases with no gene match: 2. This CDR3 contains 15 residues. The germline V gene encodes CDR1 MNHEY and CDR2 SVGAGI.

The chain recombines TRBV5-8 with TRBJ1-5; D ambiguous. This CDR3 is 16 amino acids long. Trimming stripped 2 bases from V and 0 bases from J, with 12 bases between. Germline CDR1 reads SGHTS; CDR2 reads YDEGEE. CDR3 protein: CASSFIRAGSNQPQHF. CDR3 DNA: TGTGCCAGCAGCTTCATACGCGCGGGTAGCAATCAGCCCCAGCATTTT.

CDR3 DNA: TGTGCCAGCAGCCCGTGGAACACTGAAGCTTTCTTT. Encoded protein: CASSPWNTEAFF. J is TRBJ1-1 and V is TRBV5-6; D remains unclear. This CDR3 has 12 residues. V was cut by 4 bases and J by 1 base, with 5 bases left in between. Germline V gene data show CDR1 as SGHDT and CDR2 as YYEEEE.

The table lists this clone with a count of one. The chain recombines TRBV20-1 with TRBJ2-5; D remains ambiguous. The germline CDR1 and CDR2 sequences are DFQATT and SNEGSKA (reference sequence). The V gene lost 5 bases and the J gene lost 5 bases, with 9 bases spanning the gap. The CDR3 loop spans 11 amino acids. The CDR3 is CSASHRETQYF. DNA of the CDR3: TGCAGTGCTTCGCACCGCGAGACCCAGTACTTC.

The chain is built from TRBV6-5 and TRBJ1-5, with TRBD1 matching over 8 bases. The V segment lost 6 bases and the J segment 2 bases; nucleotides outside the gene matches: 3. Germline lookup yields CDR1 MNHEY and CDR2 SVGAGI. This CDR3 spans 14 amino acids. CDR3: CASRETGGNQPQHF. CDR3 in DNA: TGTGCCAGCAGAGAGACAGGGGGCAATCAGCCCCAGCATTTT.

The V gene is TRBV29-1, the J gene TRBJ2-2; the match to TRBD2 covers 7 bases. CDR1 is SQVTM and CDR2 is ANQGSEA in the germline V gene. Trimming took 3 bases from V and 6 from J; bases not matched to a gene: 1. This CDR3 region has 12 residues. CDR3 in amino acids: CSVDTSAGELFF. The CDR3 DNA reads TGCAGCGTTGATACTAGCGCCGGGGAGCTGTTTTTT.

This chain joins TRBV18 and TRBJ1-1; D perhaps matches TRBD1 (5 bases). Trimming left V 0 bases short and J 5 bases short, with 16 bases between. This CDR3 has 16 amino acids. The germline V gene has CDR1 KGHSH and CDR2 LQKENI. CDR3 nucleotide sequence: TGTGCCAGCTCACCACCGGGTCAGGCAGGGCGAACTGAAGCTTTCTTT. It yields the protein CASSPPGQAGRTEAFF.

The chain uses TRBV5-6 and TRBJ1-4; D not resolved. The V end lost 2 bases, the J end lost 8 bases, and 10 bases lay between the germline ends. The CDR3 totals 13 residues. CDR1 SGHDT and CDR2 YYEEEE come from the germline V gene. DNA for the CDR3: TGTGCCAGCAGCTTTTTCGCAGGCGAAAAACTGTTTTTT. Protein product: CASSFFAGEKLFF.

The J gene is TRBJ1-2, the V gene TRBV12-3 or TRBV12-4, with unresolved D. Between the trimmed V and J ends, which lost 6 bases and 6 bases, there was a span of 14 bases. The CDR3 spans 13 residues. The CDR3 reads CASSPGPNNGYTF. CDR3 DNA sequence: TGTGCCAGCAGCCCGGGCCCGAACAATGGCTACACCTTC.

V is TRBV12-3 or TRBV12-4 and J is TRBJ1-2; D might be TRBD1 (5 bases). V was pared by 7 bases and J by 2 bases, with 8 bases between. CDR3 size: 12 residues. The CDR3 region has the DNA TGTGCCAGCACCGGGACGAACTATGGCTACACCTTC. Its protein product is CASTGTNYGYTF.

This chain uses TRBV5-5 with TRBJ2-1; TRBD2 matches 14 bases. The length of the CDR3 is 15 residues. Germline V gene lookup returns CDR1 SGHKS and CDR2 YYEKEE (reference sequence). V lost 4 bases and J lost 7; bases outside the gene matches: 4. Written as DNA, the CDR3 is TGTGCCAGCAGCCCGACTAGCGGGAGGGGGAATGAGCAGTTCTTC. It is translated as CASSPTSGRGNEQFF.

In regard to this clone: The identical CDR3 is also encoded by other nucleotide sequences in the sample. The gene calls are TRBV6-5 and TRBJ2-7, with TRBD1 identical over 11 bases. The CDR3 consists of 15 residues. With 0 bases clipped from V and 3 bases from J, the junction kept 1 base outside the gene matches. Looked up from germline, CDR1 is MNHEY and CDR2 is SVGAGI. CDR3 coding DNA: TGTGCCAGCAGTTACTCCGGGACAGGGGGCTACGAGCAGTACTTC. Translating gives CASSYSGTGGYEQYF.

The rearrangement uses TRBV6-5 and TRBJ2-1; D possibly corresponds to TRBD2 (6 bases). V gave up 0 bases and J gave up 7 bases, with 7 bases separating them. This CDR3 is 13 amino acids long. Per the germline V gene, CDR1 is MNHEY and CDR2 is SVGAGI. Here the CDR3 reads CASSYSTRNEQFF. The CDR3 bases are TGTGCCAGCAGTTACTCGACTAGGAATGAGCAGTTCTTC.

The chain is built from TRBV5-1 and TRBJ1-3, with D possibly TRBD1 on 5 matching bases. Germline loops: CDR1 SGHRS, CDR2 YFSETQ. The CDR3 length is 16 residues. Trimming stripped 0 bases from V and 0 bases from J, with 10 bases between. DNA of the CDR3: TGCGCCAGCAGCTTGGTGGGGGACGGCTCTGGAAACACCATATATTTT. It is translated as CASSLVGDGSGNTIYF.